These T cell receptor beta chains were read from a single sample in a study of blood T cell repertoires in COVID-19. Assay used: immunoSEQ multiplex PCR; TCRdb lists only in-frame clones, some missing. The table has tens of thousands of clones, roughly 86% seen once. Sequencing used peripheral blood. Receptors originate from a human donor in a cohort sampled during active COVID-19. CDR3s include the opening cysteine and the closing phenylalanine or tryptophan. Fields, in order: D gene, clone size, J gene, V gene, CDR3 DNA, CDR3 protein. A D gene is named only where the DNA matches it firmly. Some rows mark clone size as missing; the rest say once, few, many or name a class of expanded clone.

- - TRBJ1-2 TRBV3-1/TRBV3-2 TGTGCCAGCAGCCAGGCCAGCGGGGGCTACACCTTC CASSQASGGYTF
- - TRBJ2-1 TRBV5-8 TGTGCCAGCAGCTTGGGGGGCCCGGTGAATGAGCAGTTCTTC CASSLGGPVNEQFF
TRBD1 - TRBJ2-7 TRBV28 TGTGCCACCACGGACAGGGGGCTGGAGCAGTACTTC CATTDRGLEQYF
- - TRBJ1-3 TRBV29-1 TGCAGCGTTGAAGGGCGGCTCTCTGGAAACACCATATATTTT CSVEGRLSGNTIYF
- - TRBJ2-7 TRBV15 TGTGCCACCAGCAGAGGCAGGGCGAGCTCCTACGAGCAGTACTTC CATSRGRASSYEQYF
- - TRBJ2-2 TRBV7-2 TGTGCCAGCAGCTCGAGTGGGAGAAGGAACACCGGGGAGCTGTTTTTT CASSSSGRRNTGELFF
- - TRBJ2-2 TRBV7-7 TGTGCCAGCAGCTTAGGGACAGCCGGGGAGCTGTTTTTT CASSLGTAGELFF
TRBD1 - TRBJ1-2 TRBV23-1 TGCGCCAGCAATTCCCTCGACAGGGTGTCGTGTGGCTACACCTTC CASNSLDRVSCGYTF
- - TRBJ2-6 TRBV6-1 TGTGCCAGCAGTGTGGGCAGGGATCCTGCAGGGGCCAACGTCCTGACTTTC CASSVGRDPAGANVLTF
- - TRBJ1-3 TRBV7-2 TGTGCCAGCAGCACGGCGGGAACCAGCTCTGGAAACACCATATATTTT CASSTAGTSSGNTIYF
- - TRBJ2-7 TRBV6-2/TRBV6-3 TGTGCCAGCAGTTACACTGACAAGGCCTCAAACTACGAGCAGTACTTC CASSYTDKASNYEQYF
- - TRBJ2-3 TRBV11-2 TGTGCCAGCAGCTCACGAAGGCCTCGGGTAGCGACAGATACGCAGTATTTT CASSSRRPRVATDTQYF
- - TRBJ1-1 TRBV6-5 TGTGCCAGCACAGGCGACAGCACTGAAGCTTTCTTT CASTGDSTEAFF
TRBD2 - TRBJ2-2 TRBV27 TGTGCCAGCAGTTTAGACCCAGCGGGGACCGGGGAGCTGTTTTTT CASSLDPAGTGELFF
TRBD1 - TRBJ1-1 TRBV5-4 TGTGCCAGCAGCCCCGGACAGGGACAACGTACTGAAGCTTTCTTT CASSPGQGQRTEAFF
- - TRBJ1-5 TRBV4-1 TGCGCCAGCAGCCAAGCCCCCGTGACACCCTATAGCAATCAGCCCCAGCATTTT CASSQAPVTPYSNQPQHF
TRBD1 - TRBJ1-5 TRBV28 TGTGCCAGCAGTTTTGGCCGTCTAGGGACAGGGACCGCGGGGAATCAGCCCCAGCATTTT CASSFGRLGTGTAGNQPQHF
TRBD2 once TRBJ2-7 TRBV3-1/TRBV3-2 TGTGCCAGCAGCTCCTTACCTAGCGGAACCTACGAGCAGTACTTC CASSSLPSGTYEQYF
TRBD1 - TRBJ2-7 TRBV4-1 TGCGCCAGCAGCCAAGAGGGACAGGGGGCCGGGGAGCAGTACTTC CASSQEGQGAGEQYF
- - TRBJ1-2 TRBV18 TGTGCCAGTTCCCCGGAGACTAACTATGGCTACACCTTC CASSPETNYGYTF
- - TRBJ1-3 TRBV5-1 TGCGCCAGCAGCTTGGGCGGGCTCTCTGGAAACACCATATATTTT CASSLGGLSGNTIYF
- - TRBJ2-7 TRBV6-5 TGTGCCAGCAGGATGACAGGCTACTCCTACGAGCAGTACTTC CASRMTGYSYEQYF
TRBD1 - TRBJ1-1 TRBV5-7 TGTGCCAGCAGACCGACTTTGGGACAGGAAGCTTTCTTT CASRPTLGQEAFF
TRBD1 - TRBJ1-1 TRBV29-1 TGCAGCGTTAAGAAGGGGGCTCTTCACACTGAAGCTTTCTTT CSVKKGALHTEAFF
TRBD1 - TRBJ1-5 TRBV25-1 TGTGCCAGCAGACCAGGACAGGGGCTAAATCAGCCCCAGCATTTT CASRPGQGLNQPQHF
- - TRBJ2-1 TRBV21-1 TGTGCCATCGTACCGAAACTAGCGGGGGTCGGTGAGCAGTTCTTC CAIVPKLAGVGEQFF
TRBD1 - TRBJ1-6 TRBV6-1 TGTGCCAGCAGGGAAGCCGGGACAGGGCGGTCACCCCTCCACTTT CASREAGTGRSPLHF
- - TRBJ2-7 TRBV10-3 TGTGCCATTGGGAGTATCTCCTACGAGCAGTACTTC CAIGSISYEQYF
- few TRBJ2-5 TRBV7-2 TGTGCCAGCAGCTTCTGGGGGGAGAGGGGCTTATATTTTAAAGAGACCCAGTACTTC CASSFWGERGLYFKETQYF
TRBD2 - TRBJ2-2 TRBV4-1 TGCGCCAGCAGACAGCGGGGGGAGAGGGCCGGGGAGCTGTTTTTT CASRQRGERAGELFF
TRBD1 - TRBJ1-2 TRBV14 TGTGCCAGCAGCCAAGGTAGCAGGGGGAACTATGGCTACACCTTC CASSQGSRGNYGYTF
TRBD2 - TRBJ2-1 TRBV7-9 TGTGCCAGCAGCGGAGGACTAGCGGGGGGCGATTACAATGAGCAGTTCTTC CASSGGLAGGDYNEQFF
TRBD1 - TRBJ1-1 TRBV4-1 TGCGCCAGCAGCCAAATAGGACAGGGGAACACTGAAGCTTTCTTT CASSQIGQGNTEAFF
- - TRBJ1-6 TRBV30 TGTGCCTGGGGGGACATTTATTCACCCCTCCACTTT CAWGDIYSPLHF
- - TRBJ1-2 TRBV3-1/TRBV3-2 TGTGCCAGCAGCCAAGGCCCAGGGTATGGCTACACCTTC CASSQGPGYGYTF
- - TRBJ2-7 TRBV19 TGTGCCAGTAGTATAGACGGGGCCAGGGGGCAGTACTTC CASSIDGARGQYF
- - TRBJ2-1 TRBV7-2 TGTGCCAGCAGACAATCGGGGGAGCAGTTCTTC CASRQSGEQFF
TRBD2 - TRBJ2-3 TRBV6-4 TGTGCCAGCAGTTTCACTAGCGGCACAGATACGCAGTATTTT CASSFTSGTDTQYF
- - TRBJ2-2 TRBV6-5 TGTGCCAGCGGAGAGGGTGGCGCCGGGGAGCTGTTTTTT CASGEGGAGELFF
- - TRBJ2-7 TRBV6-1 TGTGCCAGCAGTGAAGGACCTCGCAGGCCCGAGCAGTACTTC CASSEGPRRPEQYF
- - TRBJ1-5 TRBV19 TGTGCCAGTAGGGGCCAGGGTTATCAGCCCCAGCATTTT CASRGQGYQPQHF
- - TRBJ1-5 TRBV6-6 TGTGCCAGCACGGGGCAGGGGTGGCGCAATCAGCCCCAGCATTTT CASTGQGWRNQPQHF
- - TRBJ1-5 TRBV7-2 TGTGCCAGCAGCTTATCTGGGGCCTCTCAGCCCCAGCATTTT CASSLSGASQPQHF
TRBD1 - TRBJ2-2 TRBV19 TGTGCCAGTATCGGTTGGGGGACAGGGACCACCGGGGAGCTGTTTTTT CASIGWGTGTTGELFF
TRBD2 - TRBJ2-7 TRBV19 TGTGCCAGTAGAACGGGACTAGGCGAGCAGTACTTC CASRTGLGEQYF
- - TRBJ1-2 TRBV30 TGTGCCTGGACCAAGGGGGGGAGTCTACCCTATGGCTACACCTTC CAWTKGGSLPYGYTF
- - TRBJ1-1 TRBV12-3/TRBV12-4 TGTGCCAGCAGTTTAGGGGGCGCGGCTTTCTTT CASSLGGAAFF
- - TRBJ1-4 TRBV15 TGTGCCACCAGCAGAGATAGTTTCGGACTCGGACTGTTTTTT CATSRDSFGLGLFF
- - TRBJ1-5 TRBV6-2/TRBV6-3 TGTGCCAGCAGTTACTGGGCGGGGCGACAGCATTTT CASSYWAGRQHF